The present T cell receptor beta chain was sequenced within a study of response to subunit inactivated influenza vaccine. Notes on the study in general: Authors proposed each seasonal influenza vaccination draws in few new T cells.

Germline V gives CDR1 LGHNA, CDR2 YSLEER. The germline V and J ends were trimmed by 1 base and 6 bases, with 12 bases remaining between them. The CDR3 contains 14 residues. In the case of this clonotype: The target antigen is unknown.

From the RT-PCR reads, TCRdb called clonotypes with MiXCR, one entry per CDR3 protein. This table holds 400,000 to 650,000 distinct CDR3 sequences, around 7.9% found once. This sequence was found in a man in his fifties or sixties who received an inactivated influenza vaccine. The source material was PBMCs from blood, sampled less than 30 months after vaccination. V is TRBV4-3 and J is TRBJ1-2; the D is unclear. The CDR3 spells CASSQGRVGDGYTF. CDR3 DNA: TGCGCCAGCAGCCAAGGTCGGGTCGGTGATGGCTACACCTTC.